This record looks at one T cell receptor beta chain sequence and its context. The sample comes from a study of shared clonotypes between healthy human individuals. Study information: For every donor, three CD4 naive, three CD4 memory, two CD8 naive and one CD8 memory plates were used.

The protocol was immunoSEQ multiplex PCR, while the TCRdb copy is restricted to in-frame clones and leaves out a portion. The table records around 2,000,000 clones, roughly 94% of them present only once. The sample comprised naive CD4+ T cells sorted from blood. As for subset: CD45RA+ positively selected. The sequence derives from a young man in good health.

The CDR3: CASRNSVTTRETQYF. The CDR3 DNA sequence: TGTGCCAGCAGAAACAGCGTGACAACTCGAGAGACCCAGTACTTC. The V gene is TRBV6-5, the J gene TRBJ2-5; no clear D gene. V was pared by 6 bases and J by 4 bases, with 18 bases between. The germline V gene encodes CDR1 MNHEY and CDR2 SVGAGI. The CDR3 has 15 amino acids.